Presented here are 24 T cell receptor beta chains from one specimen sequenced in a study of PD-1 blockade in classical Hodgkin lymphoma. Assay used: immunoSEQ multiplex PCR; TCRdb lists only in-frame clones, some missing. The sample has roughly 35,000 clones, roughly nine tenths seen once. Time point indicated: cycle 4 day 1 (C4D1), after 5 to 7 weeks of nivolumab. Each patient experienced a relapse that followed autologous stem cell transplantation, and brentuximab vedotin exposure varied. Negative magnetic selection isolated CD4+ T cells from thawed PBMCs. This specimen consisted of CD4+ T cells from blood, obtained before the fourth cycle of nivolumab. The origin of the receptors is a human donor with classical Hodgkin lymphoma.

The chain couples TRBV5-1 to TRBJ2-1; 9 nucleotides match TRBD2. The CDR3 spans 15 residues. Germline values: CDR1 SGHRS, CDR2 YFSETQ. The V segment lost 0 bases and the J segment 8 bases; nucleotides outside the gene matches: 6. The CDR3 reads CASSLGLAGWDEQFF. As DNA, the CDR3 is TGCGCCAGCAGCTTGGGCCTAGCGGGGTGGGATGAGCAGTTCTTC.

The chain employs TRBV4-2 and TRBJ1-1; D is uncertain. Trimming stripped 0 bases from V and 2 bases from J, with 10 bases between. The CDR3 is 15 residues long. Germline lookup yields CDR1 LGHNA and CDR2 YNFKEQ. CDR3: CASSQDWQANTEAFF. CDR3 DNA: TGTGCCAGCAGCCAAGATTGGCAGGCCAACACTGAAGCTTTCTTT.

The chain links TRBV2 to TRBJ2-7; perhaps TRBD2 as D (6 bases). The CDR3 has 14 amino acids. Germline V lookup: CDR1 SNHLY, CDR2 FYNNEI. V was trimmed by 4 bases and J by 1 base, leaving 11 bases between them. The chain's CDR3 is CASSVEGASYEQYF. Here the CDR3 DNA reads TGTGCCAGCAGTGTGGAGGGTGCGTCCTACGAGCAGTACTTC.

The rearrangement joins TRBV18 to TRBJ2-4; 8 nucleotides line up with TRBD1. The CDR3 runs to 13 residues. Unmatched junction bases numbered 4, after V lost 3 bases and J lost 9 bases. Looked up from germline, CDR1 is KGHSH and CDR2 is LQKENI. In nucleotides, the CDR3 is TGTGCCAGCTCACCGGACAGGGAATCCATTCAGTACTTC. Residues: CASSPDRESIQYF.

V and J are TRBV30 and TRBJ2-1, with a tentative D call TRBD2 (5 bases). Germline V gives CDR1 GTSNPN, CDR2 SVGIG (reference sequence). The CDR3 is made up of 16 amino acids. V dropped 0 bases and J dropped 5 bases, with 17 bases sitting between them. This CDR3 reads CAWSVLRGSSHNEQFF. CDR3 coding DNA: TGTGCCTGGAGTGTACTGAGAGGGAGTTCCCACAATGAGCAGTTCTTC.

CDR3 nucleotides: TGTGCCAGCAGAGCGACAGGGCGAGACACTGAAGCTTTCTTT. Its protein is CASRATGRDTEAFF. The V gene is TRBV6-6, the J gene TRBJ1-1; 7 bases are a match to TRBD1. V lost 6 bases, J lost 3 bases, and 7 bases stayed unmatched. The CDR3 is 14 amino acids. Germline V CDR1 and CDR2: MNHNY, SVGAGI (reference sequence).

The genes are TRBV7-8 and TRBJ2-6; D ambiguous. This CDR3 region has 16 residues. CDR1 is SGHVS, CDR2 FQNEAQ, per germline. Deletions cut 3 bases from V and 0 bases from J, with 9 bases between. The CDR3 loop reads CASSLQSVSGANVLTF. For the CDR3, the DNA is TGTGCCAGCAGCTTGCAGTCAGTCTCTGGGGCCAACGTCCTGACTTTC.

The gene calls are TRBV7-9 and TRBJ2-2; D is possibly TRBD1 or TRBD2 (6 bases each). The V and J ends lost 3 bases and 7 bases respectively, with 12 bases between them. The CDR3 sequence is 14 residues long. Looked up from germline, CDR1 is SEHNR and CDR2 is FQNEAQ (reference sequence). The CDR3 region has the DNA TGTGCCAGCAGCTTTTACGGGGGCGGCGGGGAGCTGTTTTTT. It translates to CASSFYGGGGELFF. The full variable domain, its missing parts supplied by reference TRBV7-9 and TRBJ2-2, is DTGVSQNPRHKITKRGQNVTFRCDPISEHNRLYWYRQTLGQGPEFLTYFQNEAQLEKSRLLSDRFSAERPKGSFSTLEIQRTEQGDSAMYLCASSFYGGGGELFFGEGSRLTVL.

The CDR3 region is CAISEGQDTDTQYF. CDR3 coding DNA: TGTGCCATCAGTGAGGGTCAGGACACAGATACGCAGTATTTT. The chain uses TRBV10-3 and TRBJ2-3, with unresolved D. V lost 2 bases and J lost 2, with 8 bases in between. The CDR3 runs 14 residues. CDR1 is ENHRY, CDR2 SYGVKD, per germline.

The chain couples TRBV5-5 to TRBJ1-5; D may be TRBD1 (5 bases). V lost 2 bases, J lost 3 bases, and 9 bases lay in between. The CDR3 loop spans 14 amino acids. Germline V gives CDR1 SGHKS, CDR2 YYEKEE (reference sequence). The CDR3 DNA reads as TGTGCCAGCAGCTTACCAGGGACCAATCAGCCCCAGCATTTT. Translated: CASSLPGTNQPQHF.

The chain carries TRBV18 and TRBJ2-7; TRBD1 agrees at 7 bases. J lost 0 bases, V lost 3 bases, and 5 bases had no gene match. Germline V gives CDR1 KGHSH, CDR2 LQKENI. The CDR3 runs 15 residues. The chain's CDR3 is CASSPGTASSYEQYF. The CDR3 bases are TGTGCCAGCTCACCTGGGACAGCTAGCTCCTACGAGCAGTACTTC.

The V call is TRBV19, the J call TRBJ2-1; 16 bases match TRBD2. Per the germline V gene, CDR1 is LNHDA and CDR2 is SQIVND (reference sequence). This CDR3 has 16 residues. J was trimmed by 8 bases and V by 5 bases; bases with no gene match: 6. For the CDR3, the DNA is TGTGCCAGTAGTCCCTCGGGACTAGCGGGAGGGGATGAGCAGTTCTTC. Its protein product is CASSPSGLAGGDEQFF.

J is TRBJ1-1 and V is TRBV6-4; 8 bases align to TRBD1. With V trimmed by 11 bases and J by 4 bases, 12 bases remained unmatched. From germline, CDR1 is MRHNA and CDR2 SNTAGT. CDR3 length equals 14 residues. Written as DNA, the CDR3 is TGTGCCTGGGGGCAGGGGGCTGGTAGCACTGAAGCTTTCTTT. Amino acid sequence: CAWGQGAGSTEAFF.

J is TRBJ1-3 and V is TRBV6-1; possibly TRBD1 for D (5 bases). The CDR3 covers 16 residues. V lost 4 bases to trimming and J lost 0 bases, with 13 bases between them. Germline loops: CDR1 MNHNS, CDR2 SASEGT. DNA of the CDR3: TGTGCCAGCAGTGCTTGGGACGGCGGCTCTGGAAACACCATATATTTT. Protein product: CASSAWDGGSGNTIYF.

CDR3 in DNA: TGTGCCAGCAGCGTAGGACAGCGGAGAGGTGGCTACACCTTC. Protein sequence: CASSVGQRRGGYTF. The rearrangement joins TRBV5-6 to TRBJ1-2; tentative D call: TRBD1 (6 bases). The V end was cut by 4 bases, the J end by 7 bases, with 17 bases between. The CDR3 extends over 14 amino acids. Per germline, CDR1 SGHDT and CDR2 YYEEEE.

The chain is built from TRBV19 and TRBJ2-1; 14 nucleotides line up with TRBD2. Germline V gene lookup returns CDR1 LNHDA and CDR2 SQIVND (reference sequence). The CDR3 length is 19 residues. V trimming: 1 base; J trimming: 2 bases; junction bases outside the gene matches: 7. The CDR3 reads CASSIVRGLAGAPYNEQFF. CDR3 nucleotide sequence: TGTGCCAGTAGTATAGTTAGGGGACTAGCGGGAGCCCCCTACAATGAGCAGTTCTTC.

The table lists this clone with a count of one. This CDR3 reads CASSVRTGPPSYTF. DNA of the CDR3: TGTGCCAGCAGCGTTCGGACAGGTCCTCCAAGCTACACCTTC. The V and J genes are TRBV9 and TRBJ1-2; 7 bases map to TRBD1. Germline V lookup: CDR1 SGDLS, CDR2 YYNGEE. The CDR3 sequence is 14 residues long. The V segment lost 2 bases and the J segment 9 bases; nucleotides outside the gene matches: 10.

The genes are TRBV4-2 and TRBJ2-7, with D maybe TRBD2 (5 bases). V lost 0 bases, J lost 7 bases, and 13 bases lay in between. The CDR3 extends over 14 amino acids. Germline V gene data show CDR1 as LGHNA and CDR2 as YNFKEQ. The CDR3 DNA follows: TGTGCCAGCAGCCAAGACAGCCGGGATTCTGAGCAGTACTTC. Its translation is CASSQDSRDSEQYF.

V gene TRBV28 combines with J gene TRBJ1-2, with D tentatively TRBD1 (6 bases). Looked up from germline, CDR1 is MDHEN and CDR2 is SYDVKM. This CDR3 has 17 residues. V gave up 5 bases and J gave up 4 bases, with 23 bases separating them. CDR3 sequence reads: CASSTLPGGGGGYGYTF. Here the CDR3 DNA reads TGTGCCAGCAGTACCCTCCCCGGCGGGGGCGGTGGCTATGGCTACACCTTC.

The chain is built from TRBV7-6 and TRBJ2-5; D is ambiguous. The V end lost 2 bases, the J end lost 4 bases, and 5 bases lay between the germline ends. The CDR3 runs 12 residues. The germline V gene encodes CDR1 SGHVS and CDR2 FNYEAQ. Here the CDR3 DNA reads TGTGCCAGCAGCTTAATCCGAGAGACCCAGTACTTC. Amino acids: CASSLIRETQYF. Complete variable domain (other parts from reference TRBV7-6 and TRBJ2-5): GAGVSQSPRYKVTKRGQDVALRCDPISGHVSLYWYRQALGQGPEFLTYFNYEAQQDKSGLPNDRFSAERPEGSISTLTIQRTEQRDSAMYRCASSLIRETQYFGPGTRLLVL.

The CDR3 loop is CASSSWGAETQYF. The CDR3 nucleotides are TGTGCCAGTAGTAGCTGGGGTGCAGAGACCCAGTACTTC. The J gene is TRBJ2-5, the V gene TRBV19, with D uncertain. The CDR3 covers 13 residues. Germline V CDR1 and CDR2: LNHDA, SQIVND (reference sequence). V lost 4 bases, J lost 4 bases, and 10 bases lay in between.

This clone was picked up one time. This rearrangement joins TRBV9 to TRBJ2-1; maybe TRBD2 (6 bases). V lost 8 bases and J 6 bases, leaving 21 bases between the germline ends. CDR3 length: 15 amino acids. From germline, CDR1 is SGDLS and CDR2 YYNGEE. CDR3 sequence: CASSLPGRGTNEQFF. The CDR3 DNA sequence: TGTGCCAGTTCCCTACCGGGACGGGGGACCAATGAGCAGTTCTTC. Supplemented by reference TRBV9 and TRBJ2-1, the full variable domain reads DSGVTQTPKHLITATGQRVTLRCSPRSGDLSVYWYQQSLDQGLQFLIQYYNGEERAKGNILERFSAQQFPDLHSELNLSSLELGDSALYFCASSLPGRGTNEQFFGPGTRLTVL.

The CDR3 protein is CASSVETGSLYEQYF. CDR3 sequence (DNA): TGTGCCAGCAGCGTCGAAACAGGGTCCCTCTACGAGCAGTACTTC. The chain carries TRBV9 and TRBJ2-7, with D perhaps TRBD1 (6 bases). This CDR3 spans 15 amino acids. V was clipped by 2 bases and J by 3 bases, with 15 bases between them. Per germline, CDR1 SGDLS and CDR2 YYNGEE.

CDR3 DNA: TGTGCCAGCAGTCCCGACTACTACAATGAGCAGTTCTTC. Translation: CASSPDYYNEQFF. V usage is TRBV2 and J usage is TRBJ2-1; TRBD2 might be the D (5 bases). V was clipped by 5 bases and J by 3 bases, with 8 bases between them. The CDR3 is made up of 13 amino acids. Per the germline V gene, CDR1 is SNHLY and CDR2 is FYNNEI.